Detailed here is one T cell receptor (beta chain). Its antigen remains unidentified. The PCR used 60 Vbeta and 13 Jbeta primers. Libraries were prepared by immunoSEQ multiplex PCR; TCRdb keeps only in-frame clonotypes and omits some of them. The data show around 100,000 clones, 65% to 75% seen once. This sample stems from a study of cytomegalovirus exposure and HLA in healthy donors. The germline V gene encodes CDR1 MRHNA and CDR2 SNTAGT. V gave up 6 bases and J gave up 11 bases; unmatched junction bases: 7. The CDR3 spans 14 residues. Study conclusions and caveats: Presence/absence analyses assumed roughly uniform sequencing depth across donors, which may not hold.

Input material: PBMCs. J is TRBJ2-2 and V is TRBV6-4; 12 bases fit TRBD2. This TCR came from a man aged 30-40 years in good health and CMV-seropositive. CDR3 bases: TGTGCCAGCAGCGCTAGCGGGGGGGCCCGAGAGCTGTTTTTT. Protein sequence: CASSASGGARELFF.